This is a list of T cell receptor beta chains from one sample in a study of OX40 agonist ivuxolimab in advanced cancers. Repertoires were generated with immunoSEQ multiplex PCR, while TCRdb's copy carries only in-frame clones and drops some. The data show 40,000 to 45,000 clones, with around 80% seen just once and 6.5% to 8% held by the top ten. The source material was CD4+ or CD8+ T cells sorted from blood, sampled in a trial of the OX40 agonist ivuxolimab. The receptors were sampled from an adult with an advanced solid tumor such as melanoma, head and neck, liver or kidney cancer. Both conserved end residues are part of each CDR3. D genes are given only for firm matches. Size values are once, few and many counts, or a class for expanded clones, and some rows have none.

>-|TRBJ2-5|TRBV9|TRBD2
CASSPGLAGYQETQYF
TGTGCCAGCAGTCCGGGACTAGCGGGATACCAAGAGACCCAGTACTTC
>-|TRBJ2-5|TRBV5-1|-
CASSLDAGETQYF
TGCGCCAGCAGCTTGGATGCCGGAGAGACCCAGTACTTC
>-|TRBJ2-7|TRBV7-2|TRBD1
CASSPGGGLTSYEQYF
TGTGCCAGCAGCCCAGGGGGCGGGCTAACCTCCTACGAGCAGTACTTC
>few|TRBJ2-3|TRBV4-1|-
CASSQDFTGSNTQYF
TGCGCCAGCAGCCAAGATTTCACGGGATCCAATACGCAGTATTTT
>-|TRBJ2-1|TRBV11-2|-
CASSPIPQVGPNSEQFF
TGTGCCAGCAGCCCGATACCCCAGGTAGGCCCCAACAGTGAGCAGTTCTTC
>-|TRBJ2-3|TRBV29-1|TRBD1
CSVPSGGLGDTQYF
TGCAGCGTCCCGTCAGGGGGCCTTGGAGATACGCAGTATTTT
>once|TRBJ2-3|TRBV6-5|-
CATGRASSTDTQYF
TGTGCCACCGGACGCGCTTCTAGCACAGATACGCAGTATTTT
>-|TRBJ1-1|TRBV15|TRBD1
CATSSDRDTEAFF
TGTGCCACCAGCTCCGACAGGGACACTGAAGCTTTCTTT
>-|TRBJ1-1|TRBV19|TRBD1
CASSGIDRDTEAFF
TGTGCCAGTAGTGGGATTGACAGGGACACTGAAGCTTTCTTT
>-|TRBJ2-5|TRBV20-1|-
CSVGIETQYF
TGCAGTGTTGGTATAGAGACCCAGTACTTC
>-|TRBJ2-1|TRBV9|-
CASSATFLVEQFF
TGTGCCAGCAGCGCGACTTTCTTAGTTGAGCAGTTCTTC
>-|TRBJ2-3|TRBV5-1|TRBD2
CASSLRLAPSTDTQYF
TGCGCCAGCAGCCTCCGACTAGCACCTAGCACAGATACGCAGTATTTT
>-|TRBJ2-1|TRBV10-1|-
CASSDWGDEQFF
TGCGCCAGCAGTGATTGGGGCGATGAGCAGTTCTTC
>-|TRBJ1-2|TRBV4-1|-
CASSSSAGDGYGYTF
TGCGCCAGCAGCTCCTCCGCGGGGGATGGCTATGGCTACACCTTC
>-|TRBJ1-1|TRBV10-1|-
CANTDGMNTEAFF
TGCGCCAACACCGACGGCATGAACACTGAAGCTTTCTTT
>-|TRBJ1-4|TRBV19|-
CASLDTGGNEKLFF
TGTGCCAGTCTCGATACCGGAGGGAATGAAAAACTGTTTTTT
>-|TRBJ2-5|TRBV10-3|TRBD1
CAISRDRASQETQYF
TGTGCCATCAGCCGGGACAGGGCCTCCCAAGAGACCCAGTACTTC
>-|TRBJ2-3|TRBV9|-
CASSDPGHSPTDTQYF
TGTGCCAGCAGCGACCCGGGACATTCTCCTACAGATACGCAGTATTTT
>-|TRBJ2-2|TRBV5-1|TRBD1
CASSSSPGQHTGELFF
TGCGCCAGCAGCTCATCGCCGGGACAGCACACCGGGGAGCTGTTTTTT
>-|TRBJ2-7|TRBV27|-
CASSLSAEVWSYEQYF
TGTGCCAGCAGTTTGTCCGCAGAGGTGTGGTCCTACGAGCAGTACTTC
>-|TRBJ2-7|TRBV7-2|TRBD2
CASSLDPSGSLTYEQYF
TGTGCCAGCAGCTTAGACCCTAGCGGGAGTTTGACCTACGAGCAGTACTTC
>-|TRBJ2-1|TRBV10-1|-
CASSVSRQSEQFF
TGCGCCAGCAGTGTTTCCCGACAGTCCGAGCAGTTCTTC
>-|TRBJ2-1|TRBV5-1|-
CASSTEQEISYNEQFF
TGCGCCAGCAGCACCGAACAGGAGATCTCCTACAATGAGCAGTTCTTC
>-|TRBJ1-1|TRBV9|-
CASSVGFGQNTEAFF
TGTGCCAGCAGCGTAGGTTTTGGTCAAAACACTGAAGCTTTCTTT
>-|TRBJ2-7|TRBV9|TRBD2
CASSVGTSGRAASEQYF
TGTGCCAGCAGCGTAGGGACTAGCGGGAGGGCCGCAAGCGAGCAGTACTTC
>-|TRBJ1-1|TRBV10-2|TRBD1
CASRGTGGYTEAFF
TGCGCCAGCAGAGGGACAGGGGGCTACACTGAAGCTTTCTTT
>-|TRBJ1-1|TRBV19|-
CASSILGGNTEAFF
TGTGCCAGTAGTATTTTGGGGGGGAACACTGAAGCTTTCTTT
>-|TRBJ2-5|TRBV7-2|-
CASSHRKRGETQYF
TGTGCCAGCAGCCACAGGAAAAGAGGGGAGACCCAGTACTTC
>-|TRBJ2-7|TRBV23-1|TRBD1
CASSQTGGWQYF
TGCGCCAGCAGCCAAACAGGGGGCTGGCAGTACTTC
>-|TRBJ1-2|TRBV10-1|TRBD1
CASSPGQGVSGYTF
TGCGCCAGCAGCCCCGGACAGGGGGTCAGTGGCTACACCTTC
>-|TRBJ2-7|TRBV5-4|TRBD1
CASSLEGQGSYEQYF
TGTGCCAGCAGCTTGGAGGGACAGGGCTCCTACGAGCAGTACTTC
>-|TRBJ2-5|TRBV5-1|TRBD2
CATSQGLAGGNQETQYF
TGCGCCACTTCACAGGGACTAGCGGGAGGGAACCAAGAGACCCAGTACTTC
>-|TRBJ2-7|TRBV29-1|-
CSVSATGSNEQYF
TGCAGCGTTTCCGCCACAGGGTCCAACGAGCAGTACTTC
>-|TRBJ1-2|TRBV7-9|TRBD1
CASSPPGQENYGYTF
TGTGCCAGCAGCCCCCCGGGACAGGAAAACTATGGCTACACCTTC
>-|TRBJ1-3|TRBV6-5|TRBD1
CASSYSGTGGDTIYF
TGTGCCAGCAGTTACTCGGGGACAGGGGGGGACACCATATATTTT
>-|TRBJ2-3|TRBV5-1|-
CASSLGSWTDTQYF
TGCGCCAGCAGCTTGGGATCGTGGACAGATACGCAGTATTTT
>-|TRBJ2-2|TRBV6-1|TRBD2
CAIQKRESGELFF
TGTGCCATCCAAAAGCGGGAGTCCGGGGAGCTGTTTTTT
>-|TRBJ2-1|TRBV10-3|-
CAISDFENEQFF
TGTGCCATCAGTGATTTTGAGAATGAGCAGTTCTTC
>-|TRBJ2-1|TRBV6-4|TRBD2
CASSASGSMGYNEQFF
TGTGCCAGCAGTGCTAGCGGGAGTATGGGTTACAATGAGCAGTTCTTC
>medium-sized|TRBJ1-2|TRBV6-5|TRBD1
CASTGTDFNYGYTF
TGTGCCAGCACCGGGACAGATTTTAACTATGGCTACACCTTC
>-|TRBJ2-1|TRBV5-1|-
CASTQGALSYNEQFF
TGCGCCAGCACTCAAGGCGCCCTCTCCTACAATGAGCAGTTCTTC
>-|TRBJ2-6|TRBV27|-
CASSRGAGANVLTF
TGTGCCAGCAGCCGGGGGGCCGGGGCCAACGTCCTGACTTTC
>-|TRBJ1-4|TRBV5-4|TRBD1
CASRPDRGEKLFF
TGTGCCAGCAGACCAGACAGGGGTGAAAAACTGTTTTTT
>-|TRBJ1-4|TRBV6-1|-
CASEGVRGEKLFF
TGTGCCAGCGAGGGGGTAAGGGGGGAAAAACTGTTTTTT